Below are 7 T cell receptor beta chains sequenced from a single sample in a study of blood T cells in healthy people across ages (dated by TCRdb to the mid-2010s). Library method: 5' RACE. The reads were generated on an Illumina HiSeq 2500. The second PCR ran for about 6 to 12 cycles and used a J-beta primer mix along with a sample-barcoded 5' primer. TCRdb redid the processing of the public reads, applying fastp at Q25 and MiXCR, and retained in-frame beta chains. Duplicate CDR3 protein sequences are folded into a single record with the most common DNA and genes. The sample table lists about 1,000,000 distinct CDR3 sequences, more than 35% of them with a count of one. In total, the top ten clones hold about 19% of the sample. The sample consisted of blood. These receptors were obtained from a woman aged 55 to 70 in good health.

The rearrangement uses TRBV20-1 and TRBJ2-1; 9 nucleotides line up with TRBD2. V lost 3 bases, J lost 7 bases, and 10 bases stayed unmatched. Germline V gene data show CDR1 as DFQATT and CDR2 as SNEGSKA (reference sequence). The CDR3 loop spans 15 amino acids. The CDR3 loop is CSARVAGGPANEQFF. The CDR3 coding sequence is TGCAGTGCTAGGGTCGCGGGAGGGCCCGCAAATGAGCAGTTCTTC.

The chain uses TRBV6-2 or TRBV6-3 and TRBJ2-7, with 9 bases identical to TRBD1. The assigned J gene may be wrong: the sequence end matches TRBJ2-5 better. This CDR3 is 15 amino acids long. Germline lookup yields CDR1 MNHEY and CDR2 SVGEGT. CDR3 DNA: TGTGCCAGCAGTAGGGACAGGGCCGCCCCCGGGACCCAGTACTTC. It codes for CASSRDRAAPGTQYF.

This clonotype came up a few times. The chain couples TRBV12-3 or TRBV12-4 to TRBJ2-3; 11 bases are shared with TRBD2. Trimming removed 6 bases from V and 3 bases from J; junction bases left unmatched: 5. This CDR3 contains 15 residues. CDR3 protein: CASRIAGGGTDTQYF. In nucleotides, the CDR3 is TGTGCCAGCAGGATAGCGGGAGGGGGGACAGATACGCAGTATTTT.

This clonotype appeared once. J is TRBJ2-2 and V is TRBV7-9, with D hard to call. With 5 bases removed from V and 6 bases from J, the gap between germline ends came to 13 bases. Germline V gene lookup returns CDR1 SEHNR and CDR2 FQNEAQ (reference sequence). The CDR3 has 14 amino acids. The CDR3 nucleotides are TGTGCCAGCAGCGCCTTACTCGAAGCCGGGGAGCTGTTTTTT. Its protein is CASSALLEAGELFF.

The genes are TRBV20-1 and TRBJ2-3; TRBD2 agrees at 16 bases. V lost 2 bases and J lost 3; bases outside the gene matches: 5. CDR3 size: 17 residues. Germline V gene lookup returns CDR1 DFQATT and CDR2 SNEGSKA (reference sequence). CDR3 coding DNA: TGCAGTGCTAGAATCCCGGGACTAGCGGGAGGGACAGATACGCAGTATTTT. Protein: CSARIPGLAGGTDTQYF.

The chain has TRBV11-1 and TRBJ2-7; 7 bases agree with TRBD2. The germline V gene has CDR1 SGHAT and CDR2 FQDESV (reference sequence). J was trimmed by 4 bases and V by 6 bases; bases with no gene match: 12. CDR3 length: 15 amino acids. CDR3 sequence: CASRRFGGTTYEQYF. In DNA, the CDR3 is TGTGCCAGCAGACGTTTTGGGGGGACTACATACGAGCAGTACTTC.

This clonotype was found once. The chain is built from TRBV10-3 and TRBJ1-1; D might be TRBD1 (6 bases). V dropped 2 bases and J dropped 1 base, with 8 bases sitting between them. Germline V gene sequence: CDR1 ENHRY, CDR2 SYGVKD. The CDR3 extends over 14 amino acids. Written as DNA, the CDR3 is TGTGCCATCAGTGAGCCAGGGGCGAACACTGAAGCTTTCTTT. It specifies CAISEPGANTEAFF.